This T cell receptor beta chain was observed in a study of CD8+ T cells in alopecia areata. Overall study: Spontaneous alopecia affected the approximately 6-13-month-old C3H/HeJ graft donors, whose skin was transplanted to approximately 7-10-week-old female C3H/HeJ mice.

Reverse transcription of extracted RNA yielded cDNA, which provided the sequencing template. Clones were read by immunoSEQ multiplex PCR, and TCRdb kept only the in-frame ones, dropping some. The counts give almost 9,000 clones, none of them seen only once; under 20% is held by the top ten. A sort of pooled cutaneous lymph node cells used CD4, CD8alpha, NKG2D, NKG2ACE and other stains. This clone was observed at least ten times. The antigen remains undetermined. The genes are named according to mouse. The missing CDR3 end, 4 residues past where the read stops, is filled in from the germline J gene. Study observations and caveats: Lesional scalp displayed greater clonality than normal scalp, most notably in alopecia totalis/universalis.

The CDR3 is 14 amino acids. CDR1 is FNHDT, CDR2 SITEND, per germline (reference sequence). The J gene is TRBJ2-5, the V gene TRBV19; D is possibly TRBD1 (5 bases). This TCR was sampled from a C3H/HeJ mouse with alopecia areata. The strain's MHC: H2-k. Sequencing input: CD8+ T cells sorted from a lymph node. CDR3 DNA (partial): TGTGCCAGCAGTATCTTGGACAAAAAAGAC. Translation: CASSILDKKD. The full CDR3 protein is CASSILDKKDTQYF.